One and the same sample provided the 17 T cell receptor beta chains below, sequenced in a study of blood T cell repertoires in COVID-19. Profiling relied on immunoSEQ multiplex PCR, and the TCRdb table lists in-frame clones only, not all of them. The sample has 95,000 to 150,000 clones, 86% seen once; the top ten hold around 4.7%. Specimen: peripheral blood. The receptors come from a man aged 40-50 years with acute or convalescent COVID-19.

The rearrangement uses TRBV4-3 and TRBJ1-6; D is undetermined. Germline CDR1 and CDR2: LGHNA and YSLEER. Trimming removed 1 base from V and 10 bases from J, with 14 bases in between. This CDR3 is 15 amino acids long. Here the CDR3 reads CASSQGVLGSSPLHF. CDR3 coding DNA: TGCGCCAGCAGCCAAGGGGTCTTGGGGAGCTCACCCCTCCACTTT.

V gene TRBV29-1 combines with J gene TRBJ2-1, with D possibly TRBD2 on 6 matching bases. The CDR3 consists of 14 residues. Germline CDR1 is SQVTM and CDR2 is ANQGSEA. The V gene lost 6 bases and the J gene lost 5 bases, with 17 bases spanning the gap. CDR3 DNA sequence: TGCAGCGTGACTGCGGGAAATAGCGACAATGAGCAGTTCTTC. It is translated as CSVTAGNSDNEQFF.

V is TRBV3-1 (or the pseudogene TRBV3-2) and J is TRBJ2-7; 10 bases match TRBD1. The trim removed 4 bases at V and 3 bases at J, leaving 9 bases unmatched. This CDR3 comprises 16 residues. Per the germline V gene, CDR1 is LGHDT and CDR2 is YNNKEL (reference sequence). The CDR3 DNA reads TGTGCCAGCAGCCTACTACTTGGACAGGGGGACTACGAGCAGTACTTC. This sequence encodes CASSLLLGQGDYEQYF.

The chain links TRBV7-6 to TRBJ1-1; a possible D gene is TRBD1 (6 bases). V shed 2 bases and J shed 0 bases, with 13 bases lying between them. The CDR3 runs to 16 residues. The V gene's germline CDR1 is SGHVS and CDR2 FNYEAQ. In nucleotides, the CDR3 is TGTGCCAGCAGCTTAAACCCACAGGGATTGAACACTGAAGCTTTCTTT. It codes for CASSLNPQGLNTEAFF.

CDR3 bases: TGTGCCAGCAGCCCCCCCGACAGTCTCTATGGCTACACCTTC. Protein: CASSPPDSLYGYTF. The chain carries TRBV3-1 (or the pseudogene TRBV3-2) and TRBJ1-2; a possible D gene is TRBD1 (5 bases). Trimming took off 4 bases at V and 4 bases at J, with 13 bases between the two ends. This CDR3 region has 14 residues. Germline lookup yields CDR1 LGHDT and CDR2 YNNKEL (reference sequence).

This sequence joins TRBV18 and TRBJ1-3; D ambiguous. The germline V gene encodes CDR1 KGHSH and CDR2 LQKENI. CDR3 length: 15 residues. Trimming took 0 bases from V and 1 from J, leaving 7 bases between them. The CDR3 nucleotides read TGTGCCAGCTCACCACCGGGAGGGTCTGGAAACACCATATATTTT. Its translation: CASSPPGGSGNTIYF.

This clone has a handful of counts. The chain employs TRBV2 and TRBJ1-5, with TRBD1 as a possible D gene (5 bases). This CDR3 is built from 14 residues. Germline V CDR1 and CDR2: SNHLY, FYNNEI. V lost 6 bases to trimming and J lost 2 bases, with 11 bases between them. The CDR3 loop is CASSNQGRNQPQHF. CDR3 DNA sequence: TGTGCCAGCAGCAACCAGGGCCGCAATCAGCCCCAGCATTTT. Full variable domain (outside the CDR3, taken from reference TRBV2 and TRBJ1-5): EPEVTQTPSHQVTQMGQEVILRCVPISNHLYFYWYRQILGQKVEFLVSFYNNEISEKSEIFDDQFSVERPDGSNFTLKIRSTKLEDSAMYFCASSNQGRNQPQHFGDGTRLSIL.

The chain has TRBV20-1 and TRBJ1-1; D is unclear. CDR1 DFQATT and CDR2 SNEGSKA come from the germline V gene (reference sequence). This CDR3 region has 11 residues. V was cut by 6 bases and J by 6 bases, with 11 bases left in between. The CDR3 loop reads CSANRGSEAFF. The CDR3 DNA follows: TGCAGTGCCAACCGAGGATCTGAAGCTTTCTTT.

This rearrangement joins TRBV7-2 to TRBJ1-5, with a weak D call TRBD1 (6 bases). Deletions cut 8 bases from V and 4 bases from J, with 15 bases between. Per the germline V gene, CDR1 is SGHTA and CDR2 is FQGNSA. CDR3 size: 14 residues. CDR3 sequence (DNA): TGTGCCAGCCGTCAGGACAGCCTAAATCAGCCCCAGCATTTT. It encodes CASRQDSLNQPQHF.

CDR3 DNA: TGTGCTAGTGGCTCCTCCGAGAATGAGCAGTTCTTC. Its translation: CASGSSENEQFF. V and J are TRBV12-5 and TRBJ2-1; D not certain. The CDR3 sequence is 12 residues long. Germline V gives CDR1 LGHNT, CDR2 FRNRAP. V was pared by 6 bases and J by 7 bases, with 10 bases between.

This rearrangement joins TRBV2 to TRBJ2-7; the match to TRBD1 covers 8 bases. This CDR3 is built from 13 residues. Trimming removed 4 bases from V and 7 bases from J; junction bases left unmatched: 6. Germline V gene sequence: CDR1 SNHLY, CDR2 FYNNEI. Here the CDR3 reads CASSGTGLGEQYF. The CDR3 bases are TGTGCCAGCAGTGGGACAGGGTTGGGGGAGCAGTACTTC.

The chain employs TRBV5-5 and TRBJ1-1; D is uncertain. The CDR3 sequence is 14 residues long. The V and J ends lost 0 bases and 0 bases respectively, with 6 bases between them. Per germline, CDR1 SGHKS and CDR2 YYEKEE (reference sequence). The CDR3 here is CASSLEYMNTEAFF. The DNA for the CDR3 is TGTGCCAGCAGCTTGGAATACATGAACACTGAAGCTTTCTTT.

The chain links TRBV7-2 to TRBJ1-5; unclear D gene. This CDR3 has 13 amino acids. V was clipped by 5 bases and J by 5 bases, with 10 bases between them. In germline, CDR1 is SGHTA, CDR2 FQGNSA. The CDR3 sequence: CASSATQDQPQHF. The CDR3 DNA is TGTGCCAGCAGCGCTACGCAAGATCAGCCCCAGCATTTT.

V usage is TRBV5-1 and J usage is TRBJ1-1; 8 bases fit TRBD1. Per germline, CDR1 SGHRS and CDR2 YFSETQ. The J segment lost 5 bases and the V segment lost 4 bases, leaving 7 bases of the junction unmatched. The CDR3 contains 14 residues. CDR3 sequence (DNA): TGCGCCAGCAGCCCTAAAACAGGGGGAACTGAAGCTTTCTTT. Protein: CASSPKTGGTEAFF.

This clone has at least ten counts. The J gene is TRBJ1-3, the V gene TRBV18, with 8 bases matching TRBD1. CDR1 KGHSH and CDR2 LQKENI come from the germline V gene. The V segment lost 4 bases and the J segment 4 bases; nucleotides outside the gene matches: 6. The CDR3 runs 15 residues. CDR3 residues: CASSLTGTGGNTIYF. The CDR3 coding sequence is TGTGCCAGCTCACTCACCGGGACAGGCGGAAACACCATATATTTT.

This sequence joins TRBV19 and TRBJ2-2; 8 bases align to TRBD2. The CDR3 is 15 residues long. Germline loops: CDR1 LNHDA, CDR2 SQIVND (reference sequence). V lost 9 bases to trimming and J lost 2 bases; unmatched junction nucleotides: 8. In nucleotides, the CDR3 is TGTGCCAGCATAAAGCGGGGGAGAAACACCGGGGAGCTGTTTTTT. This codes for CASIKRGRNTGELFF.

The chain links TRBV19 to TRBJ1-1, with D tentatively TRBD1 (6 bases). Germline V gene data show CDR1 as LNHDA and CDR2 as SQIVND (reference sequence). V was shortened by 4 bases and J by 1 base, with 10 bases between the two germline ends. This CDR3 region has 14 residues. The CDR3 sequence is CASSTGDWNTEAFF. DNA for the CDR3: TGTGCCAGTAGTACAGGGGATTGGAACACTGAAGCTTTCTTT.